This passage covers 9 T cell receptor beta chains from one sample sequenced in a study of T cells in Graves' hyperthyroidism and ophthalmopathy. Amplification targeted TCR beta CDR3 regions from RNA transcripts. TCR CDR3 underwent first-round RT-PCR with the HTBI primer set. A single record per CDR3 protein comes from TCRdb applying MiXCR to the multiplex PCR reads. The table shows around 600,000 distinct CDR3 sequences, with about 15% occurring only once. Sequencing was carried out using blood. Receptor source: a woman aged 45-60 years with Graves' ophthalmopathy.

This clonotype was seen ten or more times. J is TRBJ2-3 and V is TRBV5-1; 7 bases agree with TRBD2. Per the germline V gene, CDR1 is SGHRS and CDR2 is YFSETQ. Trimming removed 0 bases from V and 6 bases from J; junction bases left unmatched: 10. CDR3 length equals 16 residues. CDR3 region: CASSLGWAGVGDTQYF. CDR3 sequence (DNA): TGCGCCAGCAGCTTGGGCTGGGCGGGAGTCGGTGATACGCAGTATTTT.

The sample holds a few counts of this clonotype. This sequence joins TRBV29-1 and TRBJ2-5; maybe TRBD2 (5 bases). CDR3 length equals 12 residues. Trimming shortened V by 6 bases and J by 2 bases, and 10 bases separated the two germline ends. From germline, CDR1 is SQVTM and CDR2 ANQGSEA. Written as DNA, the CDR3 is TGCAGCGTCTCCCGGGGTCAAGAGACCCAGTACTTC. It specifies CSVSRGQETQYF.

This clonotype was counted ten times or more. The chain couples TRBV7-2 to TRBJ2-5; no firm D call. The CDR3 runs 12 residues. With 5 bases removed from V and 6 bases from J, the gap between germline ends came to 10 bases. Germline lookup yields CDR1 SGHTA and CDR2 FQGNSA. CDR3 nucleotides: TGTGCCAGCAGCGAGAACCGGCAGACCCAGTACTTC. Its protein is CASSENRQTQYF.

This clonotype was counted at least ten times. The CDR3 loop is CASIDREKNEQYF. In DNA form, the CDR3 reads TGTGCCAGCATCGACAGGGAGAAAAACGAGCAGTACTTC. The chain combines TRBV28 with TRBJ2-7, with 7 bases identical to TRBD1. V shed 7 bases, J shed 5 bases, and the junction held 8 bases outside the gene matches. This CDR3 spans 13 amino acids. Germline V gives CDR1 MDHEN, CDR2 SYDVKM.

The chain combines TRBV4-1 with TRBJ2-3; 9 positions agree with TRBD2. V gave up 0 bases and J gave up 4 bases; unmatched junction bases: 5. From germline, CDR1 is MGHRA and CDR2 YSYEKL. CDR3 size: 16 residues. Written as DNA, the CDR3 is TGCGCCAGCAGCCAAGAGGGCGGGAGGGGCGCAGATACGCAGTATTTT. Translated: CASSQEGGRGADTQYF.

This clonotype was seen many times. The chain combines TRBV18 with TRBJ1-1; TRBD1 might be the D (6 bases). Germline loops: CDR1 KGHSH, CDR2 LQKENI. Trimming took off 5 bases at V and 1 base at J, with 14 bases between the two ends. The CDR3 is 15 amino acids. Here the CDR3 DNA reads TGTGCCAGCTCAGCATTTAGGGGACAGAACACTGAAGCTTTCTTT. It is translated as CASSAFRGQNTEAFF.

This clonotype was picked up a small number of times. V gene TRBV11-1 combines with J gene TRBJ1-2; tentative D call: TRBD1 (6 bases). V was shortened by 4 bases and J by 0 bases, with 15 bases between the two germline ends. CDR3 length: 16 residues. Germline V gives CDR1 SGHAT, CDR2 FQDESV (reference sequence). The CDR3 region has the DNA TGTGCCAGCAGCTCATCTTGGGGGACAACTAACTATGGCTACACCTTC. Amino acid sequence: CASSSSWGTTNYGYTF.

This clonotype was seen ten or more times. The rearrangement uses TRBV12-3 or TRBV12-4 and TRBJ2-2; D not resolved. The germline V and J ends were trimmed by 1 base and 7 bases, with 4 bases remaining between them. The CDR3 length is 12 residues. CDR3 sequence (DNA): TGTGCCAGCAGTTTAGTACGCGGGGAGCTGTTTTTT. Protein: CASSLVRGELFF.

This chain uses TRBV27 with TRBJ1-5; D is perhaps TRBD1 (5 bases). CDR3 length equals 16 residues. Germline values: CDR1 MNHEY, CDR2 SMNVEV (reference sequence). V shed 6 bases and J shed 0 bases, with 15 bases lying between them. For the CDR3, the DNA is TGTGCCAGCAGGGACAAAGGGCGGTATAGCAATCAGCCCCAGCATTTT. It translates to CASRDKGRYSNQPQHF.